The clone carrying this T cell receptor beta chain came up a few times. Antigen: not known. Several immunoSEQ plates held equal portions of the genomic DNA taken from each subset. Produced via immunoSEQ multiplex PCR; TCRdb's table is partial and in-frame only. The table records around 1,100,000 clones, 60% to 80% of them present only once. These data come from a study of shared clonotypes between healthy human individuals. Study-wide findings and caveats: The four-donor shared clonotypes exceeded non-shared clonotypes in generation probability, with non-shared ones scoring lower.

From germline, CDR1 is MDHEN and CDR2 SYDVKM. Trimming removed 7 bases from V and 14 bases from J; junction bases left unmatched: 5. This CDR3 is 11 amino acids long. Sequenced sample: memory CD4+ T cells from PBMCs. Indicated subset: CD45RA-negative fraction. The clonotype comes from a man aged 18 to 29 in good health. Some clones in this sample may be carry-over from other donors' samples. V and J are TRBV28 and TRBJ2-1; 10 bases are a match to TRBD1. CDR3 nucleotides: TGTGCCAGCACTGGACAGGGGGATAAGTTCTTC. Residues: CASTGQGDKFF.